In this sample, the clone carrying this T cell receptor (beta chain) turned up a few times. What it binds is not known. This entry comes from a study of identical twins. Regarding the study as a whole: The abundant beta clonotypes from cord blood had fewer insertions, and memory repertoires had none of this. Modelling underestimated the level of out-of-frame TCR alpha sharing observed in monozygotic twins.

The CDR3 sequence is 17 residues long. Germline values: CDR1 SNHLY, CDR2 FYNNEI. The germline V and J ends were trimmed by 6 bases and 0 bases, with 21 bases remaining between them. TCRdb analysed the 5' RACE reads with MiXCR anew, one entry per CDR3 protein. Of some 1,700,000 distinct CDR3 sequences listed, around 29% were seen once; the top ten hold less than 0.35%. The receptor comes from a newborn girl in good health. Sample: cord blood. This chain connects TRBV2 to TRBJ2-7; possible D gene TRBD1, 8 bases. The CDR3 region is CASSDPRGGQASYEQYF. The CDR3, as DNA: TGTGCCAGCAGCGATCCCAGGGGGGGACAGGCCTCCTACGAGCAGTACTTC. Combining the CDR3 with reference TRBV2 and TRBJ2-7 gives the whole variable domain EPEVTQTPSHQVTQMGQEVILRCVPISNHLYFYWYRQILGQKVEFLVSFYNNEISEKSEIFDDQFSVERPDGSNFTLKIRSTKLEDSAMYFCASSDPRGGQASYEQYFGPGTRLTVT.